A selection of T cell receptor beta chains follows, all from one sample in a study of cytomegalovirus exposure and HLA in healthy donors. Sequencing used immunoSEQ multiplex PCR; TCRdb keeps in-frame clones, though not all of them. This table has about 190,000 clones, around 88% appearing once. The specimen sequenced was PBMCs. The source is a man aged 40-55 years in good health and CMV-seropositive. Each CDR3 is given with its conserved first and last residue. D genes are given only for firm matches. Clone size is shown for a subset of rows, as once, few, many or a class of expanded clone.

-	TRBV4-3	-	TRBJ2-7	TGCGCCAGCAGCCAAGAACGGTCCTTCAACTACGAGCAGTACTTC	CASSQERSFNYEQYF
-	TRBV7-6	TRBD1	TRBJ2-7	TGTGCCAGCAGCAAGGGGGCCGAGCAGTACTTC	CASSKGAEQYF
-	TRBV5-1	-	TRBJ1-1	TGCGCCAGCAGCTTACAGGAGAACACTGAAGCTTTCTTT	CASSLQENTEAFF
-	TRBV6-4	-	TRBJ1-1	TGTGCCAGCAGTGACTCGATACAAACCACGGCTTTCTTT	CASSDSIQTTAFF
-	TRBV7-9	-	TRBJ1-5	TGTGCCACCACCTCGGACAGCCAAGGTCAGCCCCAGCATTTT	CATTSDSQGQPQHF
-	TRBV18	TRBD1	TRBJ2-7	TGTGCCAGCTCACCCGGCGGGACAGGGGGGTACGAGCAGTACTTC	CASSPGGTGGYEQYF
once	TRBV5-6	TRBD1	TRBJ1-1	TGTGCCAGCAGCTCAACAGGGGCAGGAGGGACTGAAGCTTTCTTT	CASSSTGAGGTEAFF
-	TRBV7-9	-	TRBJ2-2	TGTGCCAGCAGCTTAGGGCGGACGAACACCGGGGAGCTGTTTTTT	CASSLGRTNTGELFF
-	TRBV10-3	-	TRBJ2-3	TGTGCCGTCACAGTCCCAGATACGCAGTATTTT	CAVTVPDTQYF
-	TRBV4-2	TRBD2	TRBJ2-1	TGTGCCAGCAGCCAAGGTGCAAGCGGGGGGTACAATGAGCAGTTCTTC	CASSQGASGGYNEQFF
-	TRBV28	-	TRBJ1-5	TGTGCCAGCAGTCAACTTAATCAGCCCCAGCATTTT	CASSQLNQPQHF
-	TRBV7-2	-	TRBJ2-7	TGTGCCAGCAGCTTAGCGGGCGGGGGCCCGTACGAGCAGTACTTC	CASSLAGGGPYEQYF
-	TRBV19	-	TRBJ2-3	TGTGCCAGTAGTGTTACTAGTAGCGCAGATACGCAGTATTTT	CASSVTSSADTQYF
few	TRBV21-1	-	TRBJ2-3	TGTGCCAGCAGCAAATACTCCGGGACTAGCACAGATACGCAGTATTTT	CASSKYSGTSTDTQYF
-	TRBV28	TRBD1	TRBJ1-2	TGTGCCAGCAGTTATGGACAGGCTTATGGCTACACCTTC	CASSYGQAYGYTF
once	TRBV5-1	-	TRBJ2-7	TGCGCCAGCAGCTTGGAACAGGCCATTACCTACGAGCAGTACTTC	CASSLEQAITYEQYF
once	TRBV27	-	TRBJ1-2	TGTGCCAGCAGTTCCGGAGGGGCTGGAGGCTACACCTTC	CASSSGGAGGYTF
-	TRBV27	TRBD1	TRBJ1-1	TGTGCCAGCAAAATAACAGGGGTGGCAGCCACTGAAGCTTTCTTT	CASKITGVAATEAFF
-	TRBV6-5	TRBD1	TRBJ2-7	TGTGCCAGCAGGAGACAGGGAAGCTCCTACGAGCAGTACTTC	CASRRQGSSYEQYF
-	TRBV29-1	-	TRBJ1-5	TGCAGCGTTGGTGGGGCCGGTCAGCCCCAGCATTTT	CSVGGAGQPQHF
-	TRBV4-1	TRBD2	TRBJ2-5	TGCGCCAGCAGCCAACCAACTAGCGGGAGGGCCCGGGAGACCCAGTACTTC	CASSQPTSGRARETQYF
-	TRBV7-9	-	TRBJ1-2	TGTGCCAGCAGCTTAGACAGGGCGGATGGCTACACCTTC	CASSLDRADGYTF